This T cell receptor (beta chain) was captured in a study of T cell responses to AZD1222 COVID-19 vaccine (dated by TCRdb to the early 2020s). For the study in its entirety: A total of 233 trial participants underwent TCR sequencing, of whom approximately 200 had received two doses of AZD1222 and some 26 had received two doses of the MenACWY control vaccine. Trial participants were enrolled by age into subgroups of 18-55, 56-69 and 70-plus years, and around 150, 29 and 61 TCR-sequenced participants, respectively, were included in these subgroups.

The CDR3 regions of human TCRbeta chains were analyzed by immunosequencing. The original pipeline was this. Repertoire TCRs were checked for matches against a reference library of SARS-CoV-2-specific TCRs that had been generated using the MIRA antigen-specificity platform. Breadth meant the fraction of unique TCRs that were SARS-CoV-2-associated, whereas depth meant the fraction of total T cells that were SARS-CoV-2-associated. Each spike-specific TCR was assigned to its reactive spike region and to a CD4 or CD8 class using the MIRA data. Log10-transformed breadth and depth values were compared by one-way ANOVA with Sidak's multiple comparisons tests. TCRdb limited this immuneACCESS table to in-frame rearrangements with V and J called. A share of clones is missing; checked studies link under half to unresolved V genes, and the rest is unexplained. The DNA was the basis for D and trimming; V, J and clone size are from that table. The sample profile shows fewer than 150,000 clones; 85% to 90% of them were found once. Around 1.6% of the sample is held by the ten biggest clonotypes.

Details on this clone: Its antigen target is currently unknown. Within one base of it there is no much larger clone, and no base qualities were kept.

The research as a whole found: A significant rise in spike-specific TCR breadth and depth was observed after two AZD1222 doses relative to day 0 and relative to MenACWY recipients. Vaccine-associated CD4 TCRs spanned the whole spike protein, with dominant responses in regions 160-218 and 743-854. The 56-69-year group was small, and its depth increase did not reach significance, likely because of low power. Only a handful of AZD1222 recipients were SARS-CoV-2 seropositive at baseline, limiting conclusions about previously exposed vaccinees. Because no samples from the day 14 peak response were available, repertoires could be characterized only after the peak T cell response. Participants were mostly white British, with more females than males. The authors suggested clonal diversity may have been underestimated. Reportedly, almost half of the unique spike-specific TCRs recognized epitopes lying outside the regions that are mutated in the B.1.351 and B.1.1.7 variants.

According to the study, the label for this sample's time point signals: about 28 days (+/-7) after the second vaccine dose. Because spike-specific TCR depth and breadth did not differ between the two schedules, AZD1222 recipients who got a second dose at roughly 4 weeks were pooled with those who got a second dose at roughly 12 weeks. Vaccinee samples were obtained from the UK trials COV001 and COV002, which included a single-blind randomized controlled phase 2/3 trial of AZD1222 (ChAdOx1 nCoV-19) in healthy adults. For TCRbeta chain sequencing, PBMC samples were collected from trial participants at day 0 and at day 28 after the second dose. Deletion took 3 bases off V and 0 bases off J, with a span of 17 bases between the germline ends. From the cysteine up to the phenylalanine, the CDR3 has a length of 17 residues. Left in the record is the CDR3 DNA by itself, 51 bases read in frame from the first base. The germline V gene encodes CDR1 LGHNA and CDR2 YSLEER.

Sequences were derived from peripheral blood, sampled 28 days after the second AZD1222 dose. The TCR comes from an adult who received the AZD1222 COVID-19 vaccine. Recombination connected TRBV4-3 to TRBJ1-2; TRBD1 is a weak D gene call, 5 bases matching. CDR3 region: CASSHAGTTTTNYGYTF. At the DNA level, the sequence is TGCGCCAGCAGCCATGCCGGGACGACTACTACTAACTATGGCTACACCTTC.